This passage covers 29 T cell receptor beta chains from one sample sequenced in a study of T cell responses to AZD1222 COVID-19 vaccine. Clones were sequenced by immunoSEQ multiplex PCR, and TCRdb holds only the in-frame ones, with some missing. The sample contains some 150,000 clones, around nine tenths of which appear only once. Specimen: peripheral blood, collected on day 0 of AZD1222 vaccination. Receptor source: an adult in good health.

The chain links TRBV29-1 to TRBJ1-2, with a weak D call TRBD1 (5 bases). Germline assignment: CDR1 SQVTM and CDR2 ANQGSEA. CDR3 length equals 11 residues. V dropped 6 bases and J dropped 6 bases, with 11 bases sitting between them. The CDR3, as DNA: TGCAGCGTCGACCGGGGGAATGGCTACACCTTC. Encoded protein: CSVDRGNGYTF.

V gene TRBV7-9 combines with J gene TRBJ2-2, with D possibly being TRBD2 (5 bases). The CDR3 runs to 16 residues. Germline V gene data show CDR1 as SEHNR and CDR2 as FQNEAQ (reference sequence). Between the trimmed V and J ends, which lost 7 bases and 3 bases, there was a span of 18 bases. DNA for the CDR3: TGTGCCAGCACCCCCCGTTCTAGCCCCGACACCGGGGAGCTGTTTTTT. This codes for CASTPRSSPDTGELFF.

CDR3 residues: CASMTGQGGRETQYF. The CDR3 bases are TGTGCCAGCATGACGGGACAGGGAGGACGAGAGACCCAGTACTTC. The rearrangement links TRBV6-5 to TRBJ2-5, with 9 bases lining up with TRBD1. Germline CDR1 reads MNHEY; CDR2 reads SVGAGI. The CDR3 has 15 residues. With 7 bases clipped from V and 4 bases from J, the junction kept 10 bases outside the gene matches.

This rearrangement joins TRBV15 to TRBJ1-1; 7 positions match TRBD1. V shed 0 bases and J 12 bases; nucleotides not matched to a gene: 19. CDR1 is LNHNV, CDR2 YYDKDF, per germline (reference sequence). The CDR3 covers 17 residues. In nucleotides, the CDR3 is TGTGCCACCAGCAGAGATCCACCTCAGGGACCGGGACAGATGACTTTCTTT. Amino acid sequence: CATSRDPPQGPGQMTFF.

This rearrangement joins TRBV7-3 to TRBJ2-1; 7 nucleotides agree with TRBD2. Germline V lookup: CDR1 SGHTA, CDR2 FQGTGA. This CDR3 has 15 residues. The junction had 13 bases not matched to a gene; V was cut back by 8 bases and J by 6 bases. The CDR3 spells CASQQAPSGVNEQFF. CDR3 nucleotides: TGTGCCAGCCAACAAGCCCCTAGCGGAGTCAATGAGCAGTTCTTC.

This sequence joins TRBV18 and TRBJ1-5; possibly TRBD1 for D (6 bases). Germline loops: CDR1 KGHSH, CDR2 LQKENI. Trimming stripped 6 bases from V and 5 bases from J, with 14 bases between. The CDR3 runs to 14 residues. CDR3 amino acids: CASSNWGQDQPQHF. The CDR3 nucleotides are TGTGCCAGCTCGAATTGGGGGCAGGATCAGCCCCAGCATTTT.

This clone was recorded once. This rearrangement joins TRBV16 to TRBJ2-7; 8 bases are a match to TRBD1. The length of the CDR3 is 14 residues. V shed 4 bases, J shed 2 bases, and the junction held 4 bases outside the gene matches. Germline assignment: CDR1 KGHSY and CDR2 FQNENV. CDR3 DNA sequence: TGTGCCAGCAGCCGGGGACAGGCAACCTACGAGCAGTACTTC. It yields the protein CASSRGQATYEQYF.

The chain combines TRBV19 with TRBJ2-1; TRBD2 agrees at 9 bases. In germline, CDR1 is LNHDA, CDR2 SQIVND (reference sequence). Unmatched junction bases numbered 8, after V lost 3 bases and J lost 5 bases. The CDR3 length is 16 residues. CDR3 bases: TGTGCCAGTAGTATTAGGCTAGCGGGGTCAAACAATGAGCAGTTCTTC. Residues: CASSIRLAGSNNEQFF.

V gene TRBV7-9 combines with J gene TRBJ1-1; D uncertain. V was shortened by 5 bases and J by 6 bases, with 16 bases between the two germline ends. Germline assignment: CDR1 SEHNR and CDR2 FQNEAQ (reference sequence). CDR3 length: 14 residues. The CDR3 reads CASSLPGGMAEAFF. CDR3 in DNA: TGTGCCAGCAGCCTTCCAGGCGGTATGGCTGAAGCTTTCTTT.

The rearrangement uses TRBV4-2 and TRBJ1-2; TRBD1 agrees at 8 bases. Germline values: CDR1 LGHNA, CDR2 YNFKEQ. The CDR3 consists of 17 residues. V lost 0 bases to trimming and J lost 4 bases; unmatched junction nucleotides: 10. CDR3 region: CASSQDTGGGAGYGYTF. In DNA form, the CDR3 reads TGTGCCAGCAGCCAAGATACAGGGGGGGGCGCGGGCTATGGCTACACCTTC.

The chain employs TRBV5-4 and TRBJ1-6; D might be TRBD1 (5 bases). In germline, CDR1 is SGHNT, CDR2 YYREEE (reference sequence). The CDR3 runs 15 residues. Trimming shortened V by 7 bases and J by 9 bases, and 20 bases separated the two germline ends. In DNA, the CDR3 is TGTGCCAGCTCGTCTTCTGGGACGGTCCCTTCACCCCTCCACTTT. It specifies CASSSSGTVPSPLHF. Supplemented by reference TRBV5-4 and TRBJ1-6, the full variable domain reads ETGVTQSPTHLIKTRGQQVTLRCSSQSGHNTVSWYQQALGQGPQFIFQYYREEENGRGNFPPRFSGLQFPNYSSELNVNALELDDSALYLCASSSSGTVPSPLHFGNGTRLTVT.

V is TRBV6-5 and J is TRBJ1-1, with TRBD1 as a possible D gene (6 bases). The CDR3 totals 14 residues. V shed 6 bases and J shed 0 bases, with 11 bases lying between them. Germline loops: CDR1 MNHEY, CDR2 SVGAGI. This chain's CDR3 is CASSRTVMNTEAFF. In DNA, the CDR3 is TGTGCCAGCAGCCGGACAGTTATGAACACTGAAGCTTTCTTT.

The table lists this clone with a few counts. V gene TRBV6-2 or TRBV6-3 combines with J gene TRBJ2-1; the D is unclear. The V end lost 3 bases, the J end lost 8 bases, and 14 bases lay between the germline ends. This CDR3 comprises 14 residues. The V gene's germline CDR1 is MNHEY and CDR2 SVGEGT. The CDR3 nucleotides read TGTGCCAGCAGTTATTTAGGGCTTGCGGATGAGCAGTTCTTC. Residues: CASSYLGLADEQFF.

The DNA for the CDR3 is TGCGCCAGCAGCCAAGTTACTAGCGGGGGGGCAGGGGTGTTTAATGAGCAGTTCTTC. This translates into CASSQVTSGGAGVFNEQFF. The V call is TRBV4-1, the J call TRBJ2-1; 13 bases line up with TRBD2. Germline assignment: CDR1 MGHRA and CDR2 YSYEKL. The CDR3 is 19 residues long. V dropped 1 base and J dropped 7; count of bases not matched to a gene: 13.

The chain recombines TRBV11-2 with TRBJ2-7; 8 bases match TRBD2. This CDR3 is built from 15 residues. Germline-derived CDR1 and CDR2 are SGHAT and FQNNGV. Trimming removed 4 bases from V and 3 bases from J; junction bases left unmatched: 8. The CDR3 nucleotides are TGTGCCAGCAGCTCTCCTACAAGCGGGAGCTACGAGCAGTACTTC. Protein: CASSSPTSGSYEQYF.

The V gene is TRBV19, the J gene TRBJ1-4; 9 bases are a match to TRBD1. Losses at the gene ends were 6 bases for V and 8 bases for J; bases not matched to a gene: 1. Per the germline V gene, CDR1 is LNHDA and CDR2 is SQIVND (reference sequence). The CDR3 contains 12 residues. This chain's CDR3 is CASSTGGEKLFF. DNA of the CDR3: TGTGCCAGTAGCACAGGGGGCGAAAAACTGTTTTTT.

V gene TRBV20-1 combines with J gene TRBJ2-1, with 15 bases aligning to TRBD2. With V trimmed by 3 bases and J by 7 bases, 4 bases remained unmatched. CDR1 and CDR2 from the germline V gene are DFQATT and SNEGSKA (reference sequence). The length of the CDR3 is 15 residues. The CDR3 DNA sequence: TGCAGTGCTAGTTGGACTAGCGGGAGGGTAAATGAGCAGTTCTTC. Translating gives CSASWTSGRVNEQFF.

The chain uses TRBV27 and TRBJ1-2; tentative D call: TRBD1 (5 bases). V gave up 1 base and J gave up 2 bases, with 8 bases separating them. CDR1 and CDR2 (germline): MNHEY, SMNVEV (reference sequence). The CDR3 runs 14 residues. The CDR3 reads CASSLLAGNYGYTF. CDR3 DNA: TGTGCCAGCAGTTTATTGGCAGGGAACTATGGCTACACCTTC.

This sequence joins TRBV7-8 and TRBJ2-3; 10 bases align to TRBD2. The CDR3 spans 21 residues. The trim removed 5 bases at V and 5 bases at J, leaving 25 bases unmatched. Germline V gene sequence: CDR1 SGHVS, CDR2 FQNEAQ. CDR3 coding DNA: TGTGCCAGCAGCCTCGATTGGCTTCGGAACAGCGGGAGGGGTTCGGTAGATACGCAGTATTTT. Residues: CASSLDWLRNSGRGSVDTQYF.

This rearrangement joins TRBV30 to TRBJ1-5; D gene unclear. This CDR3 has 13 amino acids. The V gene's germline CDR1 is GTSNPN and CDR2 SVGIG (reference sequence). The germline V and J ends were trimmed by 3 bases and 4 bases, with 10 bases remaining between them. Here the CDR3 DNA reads TGTGCCTGGAGGGCAGGTCTGAATCAGCCCCAGCATTTT. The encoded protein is CAWRAGLNQPQHF.

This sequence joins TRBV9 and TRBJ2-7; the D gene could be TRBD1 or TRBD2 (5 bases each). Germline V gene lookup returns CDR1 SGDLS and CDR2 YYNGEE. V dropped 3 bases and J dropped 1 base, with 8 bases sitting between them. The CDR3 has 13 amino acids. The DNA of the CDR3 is TGTGCCAGCAGCGGGGACGGATCCTACGAGCAGTACTTC. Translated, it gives CASSGDGSYEQYF.

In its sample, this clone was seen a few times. CDR3 bases: TGTGCCTGGAGTACGCCCAGGGGGCTGAACACTGAAGCTTTCTTT. It specifies CAWSTPRGLNTEAFF. The V and J genes are TRBV30 and TRBJ1-1; 8 positions agree with TRBD1. Germline V gene lookup returns CDR1 GTSNPN and CDR2 SVGIG (reference sequence). Germline trimming cut 2 bases from V and 0 bases from J; bases unmatched to any gene: 5. The CDR3 has 15 residues.

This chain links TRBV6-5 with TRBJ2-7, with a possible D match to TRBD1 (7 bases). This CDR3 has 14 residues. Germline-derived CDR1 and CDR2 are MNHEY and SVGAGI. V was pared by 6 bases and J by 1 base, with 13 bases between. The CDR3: CASRMEGQSYEQYF. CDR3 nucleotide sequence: TGTGCCAGCAGGATGGAGGGACAGTCCTACGAGCAGTACTTC.

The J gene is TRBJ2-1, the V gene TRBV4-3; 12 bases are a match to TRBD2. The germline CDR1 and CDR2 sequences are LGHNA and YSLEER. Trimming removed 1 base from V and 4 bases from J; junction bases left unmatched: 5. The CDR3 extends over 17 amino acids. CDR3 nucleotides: TGCGCCAGCAGCCAAGTTCCACTAGCGGGAGGTTACAATGAGCAGTTCTTC. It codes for CASSQVPLAGGYNEQFF.

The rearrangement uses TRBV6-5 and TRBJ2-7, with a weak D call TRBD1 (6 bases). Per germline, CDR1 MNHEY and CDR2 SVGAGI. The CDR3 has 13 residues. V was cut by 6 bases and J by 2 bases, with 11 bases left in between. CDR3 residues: CASSRDMAYEQYF. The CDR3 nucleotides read TGTGCCAGCAGCCGGGACATGGCCTACGAGCAGTACTTC.

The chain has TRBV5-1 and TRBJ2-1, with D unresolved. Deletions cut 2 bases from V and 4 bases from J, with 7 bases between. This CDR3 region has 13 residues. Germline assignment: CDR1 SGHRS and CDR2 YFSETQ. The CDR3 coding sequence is TGCGCCAGCAGCTTATCGGTTTACAATGAGCAGTTCTTC. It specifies CASSLSVYNEQFF.

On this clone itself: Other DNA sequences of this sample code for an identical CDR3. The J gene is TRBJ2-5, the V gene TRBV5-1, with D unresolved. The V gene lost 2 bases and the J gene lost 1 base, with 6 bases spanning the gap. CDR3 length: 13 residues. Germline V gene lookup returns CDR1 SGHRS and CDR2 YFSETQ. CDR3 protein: CASSFRLQETQYF. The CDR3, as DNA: TGCGCCAGCAGCTTCAGGCTCCAAGAGACCCAGTACTTC.

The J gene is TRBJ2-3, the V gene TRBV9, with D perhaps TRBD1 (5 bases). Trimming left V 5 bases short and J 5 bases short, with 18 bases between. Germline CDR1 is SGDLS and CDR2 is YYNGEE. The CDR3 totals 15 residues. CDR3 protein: CASRVGLGPRDTQYF. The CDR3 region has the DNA TGTGCCAGCAGGGTCGGGCTGGGGCCTCGAGATACGCAGTATTTT.

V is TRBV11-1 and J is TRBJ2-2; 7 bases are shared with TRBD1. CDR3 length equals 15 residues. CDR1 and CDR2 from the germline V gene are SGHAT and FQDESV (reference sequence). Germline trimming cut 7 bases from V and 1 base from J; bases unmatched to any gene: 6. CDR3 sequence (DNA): TGTGCCAGCACCCGAAACAGGGGGAACACCGGGGAGCTGTTTTTT. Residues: CASTRNRGNTGELFF.